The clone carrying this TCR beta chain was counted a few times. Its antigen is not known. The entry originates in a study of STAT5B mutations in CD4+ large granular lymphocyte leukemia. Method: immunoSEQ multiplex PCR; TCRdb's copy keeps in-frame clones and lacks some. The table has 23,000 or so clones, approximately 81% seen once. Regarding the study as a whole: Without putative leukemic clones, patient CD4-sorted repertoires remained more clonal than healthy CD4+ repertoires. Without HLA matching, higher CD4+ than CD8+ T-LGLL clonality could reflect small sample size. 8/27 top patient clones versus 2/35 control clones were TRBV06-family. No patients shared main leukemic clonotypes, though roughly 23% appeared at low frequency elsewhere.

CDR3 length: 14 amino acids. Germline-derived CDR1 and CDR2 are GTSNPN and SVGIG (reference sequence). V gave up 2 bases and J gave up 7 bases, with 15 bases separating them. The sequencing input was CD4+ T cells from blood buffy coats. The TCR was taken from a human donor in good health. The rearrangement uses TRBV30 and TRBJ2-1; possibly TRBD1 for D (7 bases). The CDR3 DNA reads TGTGCCTGGAGTATTAGCAGGGGGGAGAATGAGCAGTTCTTC. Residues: CAWSISRGENEQFF.